This T cell receptor beta chain was recovered during a study of shared clonotypes between healthy human individuals. Trimming at V came to 3 bases and at J to 2 bases, leaving 11 bases not matched to a gene. The CDR3 length is 17 residues. Germline lookup yields CDR1 KGHSH and CDR2 LQKENI. This clone occurred once. The assay used deep level. The assay was immunoSEQ multiplex PCR, and TCRdb's table has in-frame clones only and misses some. This table holds approximately 1.4 million clones, 95% to 99% found once. This clonotype was obtained from a man aged 25 to 40 in good health. Sequenced sample: naive CD4+ T cells sorted from blood. The subset here: CD45RA+ positively selected. V usage is TRBV18 and J usage is TRBJ2-7; 9 nucleotides match TRBD1. The CDR3 nucleotides are TGTGCCAGCTCACCTCTTTCCGGACAGGGGCCAACCTACGAGCAGTACTTC. This codes for CASSPLSGQGPTYEQYF.